The clone carrying this T cell receptor (beta chain) was recorded a few times. Using its own MiXCR run on the 5' RACE reads, TCRdb lists one record per CDR3 protein. This table holds approximately 350,000 distinct CDR3 sequences, around 10% found once. The CDR3 totals 14 residues. Trimming took 8 bases from V and 7 from J; bases not matched to a gene: 14. The germline V gene has CDR1 DFQATT and CDR2 SNEGSKA (reference sequence). These data belong to a study of T cells after yellow fever vaccination. This material consisted of PBMCs, taken on the day of the first yellow fever vaccination. The rearrangement links TRBV20-1 to TRBJ2-1, with 7 bases fitting TRBD1. This TCR came from a man younger than 35 who received the YFV17D yellow fever vaccine. CDR3 region: CSTFQGELGNEQFF. In DNA, the CDR3 is TGCAGTACTTTCCAGGGGGAATTGGGGAATGAGCAGTTCTTC.